This paragraph covers one TCR beta chain sequence. The V end was cut by 1 base, the J end by 1 base, with 11 bases between. The CDR3 has 16 amino acids. CDR1 is SEHNR, CDR2 FQNEAQ, per germline (reference sequence). The source of the sample is a study of blood T cell repertoires in COVID-19. The method was immunoSEQ multiplex PCR; TCRdb's version includes in-frame clones alone and lacks a portion of them. Among approximately 280,000 clones, just under 90% were seen once, and the ten largest hold roughly 1.9%. The V and J genes are TRBV7-9 and TRBJ2-4; D perhaps matches TRBD1 (6 bases). Sequencing was done on a sample of PBMCs or T cells enriched from blood (not recorded which). This TCR was sampled from an older woman who had recovered from COVID-19. The CDR3 region is CASSLGNQGAKNIQYF. The CDR3 DNA reads TGTGCCAGCAGCTTAGGAAATCAGGGGGCCAAAAACATTCAGTACTTC.